The clone carrying this T cell receptor beta chain occurred many times. Its antigen is unknown. Trimming shortened V by 2 bases and J by 6 bases, and 16 bases separated the two germline ends. Germline V gene lookup returns CDR1 DFQATT and CDR2 SNEGSKA (reference sequence). The CDR3 length is 15 residues. The sample's time point: patch test 2, 6 weeks after DPC sensitization. The sample's treatment: therapeutic diphenylcyclopropenone sensitization with weekly scalp DPC. The source of the sample is a study of human T cells and chemical hapten exposure. Overall study findings and caveats: TCRs whose frequency exceeded 1 in 1000 remained the same following DPC sensitization.

Original processing methods: The median was about 96,000 TCRs per sample, ranging roughly 20,000 to 690,600. Using its own MiXCR run on the RACE reads, TCRdb lists one record per CDR3 protein. The authors' filters were not applied to this entry. The sample records 27,000 or so distinct CDR3 sequences, over 8.5% being singletons. The clonotype comes from a man aged 25-40 years with alopecia areata. Some clones in this sample may be carry-over from other donors' samples. The chain is built from TRBV20-1 and TRBJ2-2; a weak D match, TRBD2 (5 bases). The specimen was whole blood, collected in connection with sensitization to the hapten diphenylcyclopropenone (DPC). The CDR3 reads CSARSGLVGAGELFF. CDR3 bases: TGCAGTGCTAGAAGCGGCCTAGTAGGTGCCGGGGAGCTGTTTTTT.